The 22 T cell receptor beta chains below come from one sample, sequenced in a study of shared clonotypes between healthy human individuals. CD45RO-negative, CCR7-selected cells formed the naive CD8 fraction, which excluded terminally differentiated effector memory CD45RA+ cells. Clones were sequenced by immunoSEQ multiplex PCR, and TCRdb holds only the in-frame ones, with some missing. The sample consists of some 2.1 million clones, about 95% of them appearing once. Sequenced input: naive CD8+ T cells sorted from blood. Source of these receptors: a man between 18 and 35 years old in good health.

This chain connects TRBV7-9 to TRBJ2-7, with no clear D. The CDR3 consists of 15 residues. V was trimmed by 2 bases and J by 6 bases, leaving 17 bases between them. The germline V gene encodes CDR1 SEHNR and CDR2 FQNEAQ (reference sequence). The chain's CDR3 is CASSLHSSGPLEQYF. CDR3 sequence (DNA): TGTGCCAGCAGCTTACACTCTTCCGGCCCACTCGAGCAGTACTTC.

The V gene is TRBV25-1, the J gene TRBJ1-5, with TRBD1 as a possible D gene (6 bases). Germline V gene data show CDR1 as MGHDK and CDR2 as SYGVNS. The V end lost 2 bases, the J end lost 2 bases, and 13 bases lay between the germline ends. The CDR3 length is 16 residues. CDR3 loop: CASSEGGGSGNQPQHF. CDR3 nucleotides: TGTGCCAGCAGTGAAGGAGGGGGATCGGGCAATCAGCCCCAGCATTTT. Full variable domain (rest looked up from reference TRBV25-1 and TRBJ1-5): EADIYQTPRYLVIGTGKKITLECSQTMGHDKMYWYQQDPGMELHLIHYSYGVNSTEKGDLSSESTVSRIRTEHFPLTLESARPSHTSQYLCASSEGGGSGNQPQHFGDGTRLSIL.

The chain has TRBV6-5 and TRBJ1-2; possible D gene TRBD1, 5 bases. V dropped 5 bases and J dropped 5 bases, with 18 bases sitting between them. The CDR3 is made up of 15 amino acids. Germline CDR1 and CDR2: MNHEY and SVGAGI. The CDR3 loop is CASSTGTGRGYGYTF. The CDR3 region has the DNA TGTGCCAGCAGTACCGGGACCGGGCGAGGGTATGGCTACACCTTC.

V and J are TRBV7-8 and TRBJ2-5; 8 nucleotides match TRBD1. This CDR3 is built from 15 residues. V was pared by 5 bases and J by 0 bases, with 5 bases of the junction left unmatched. In germline, CDR1 is SGHVS, CDR2 FQNEAQ. In DNA form, the CDR3 reads TGTGCCAGCAGCCGCGACAGGGGTTACCAAGAGACCCAGTACTTC. It translates to CASSRDRGYQETQYF.

The V gene is TRBV5-8, the J gene TRBJ2-2, with D unclear. Trimming removed 2 bases from V and 8 bases from J, with 7 bases in between. This CDR3 has 12 residues. CDR1 SGHTS and CDR2 YDEGEE come from the germline V gene. This chain's CDR3 is CASSFVSGELFF. In nucleotides, the CDR3 is TGTGCCAGCAGCTTTGTATCAGGGGAGCTGTTTTTT.

About this clone itself: Other DNA sequences in the same sample also yield this CDR3. V gene TRBV6-5 combines with J gene TRBJ2-7, with TRBD2 matching over 7 bases. The CDR3 consists of 14 residues. Looked up from germline, CDR1 is MNHEY and CDR2 is SVGAGI. The junction had 0 bases not matched to a gene; V was cut back by 0 bases and J by 1 base. Here the CDR3 reads CASSYSGGSYEQYF. The CDR3 DNA reads as TGTGCCAGCAGTTACTCGGGAGGGTCCTACGAGCAGTACTTC.

This clone was detected once. J is TRBJ2-3 and V is TRBV7-9; perhaps TRBD2 as D (6 bases). Germline assignment: CDR1 SEHNR and CDR2 FQNEAQ (reference sequence). The CDR3 totals 15 residues. V shed 3 bases and J shed 5 bases, with 15 bases lying between them. The CDR3 spells CASSLSTGEGDTQYF. The CDR3 DNA is TGTGCCAGCAGCTTGTCTACGGGAGAGGGAGATACGCAGTATTTT.

A note on this clone: Additional DNA sequences in this sample encode the identical CDR3. The rearrangement links TRBV5-6 to TRBJ1-2; D gene uncertain. Germline CDR1 SGHDT, CDR2 YYEEEE. V gave up 4 bases and J gave up 4 bases, with 14 bases separating them. This CDR3 is 14 amino acids long. The CDR3 sequence is CASSLPGTGYGYTF. The CDR3 DNA reads TGTGCCAGCAGCCTTCCGGGTACTGGCTATGGCTACACCTTC.

This clone appeared a few times. The V gene is TRBV10-2, the J gene TRBJ1-2; D gene unclear. Germline CDR1 WSHSY, CDR2 SAAADI. The length of the CDR3 is 14 residues. Trimming left V 0 bases short and J 3 bases short, with 8 bases between. CDR3 coding DNA: TGCGCCAGCAGTGAGTCAGAGGGAGACTATGGCTACACCTTC. It specifies CASSESEGDYGYTF.

The DNA for the CDR3 is TGTGCCAGCAGCCACTGGGCTAACACAGATACGCAGTATTTT. Protein sequence: CASSHWANTDTQYF. This chain uses TRBV7-9 with TRBJ2-3, with D unclear. Trimming shortened V by 5 bases and J by 2 bases, and 11 bases separated the two germline ends. This CDR3 has 14 residues. Germline V gene data show CDR1 as SEHNR and CDR2 as FQNEAQ (reference sequence).

The chain joins TRBV20-1 to TRBJ2-1; D unresolved. V lost 5 bases to trimming and J lost 8 bases, with 10 bases between them. This CDR3 is 11 amino acids long. CDR1 DFQATT and CDR2 SNEGSKA come from the germline V gene (reference sequence). The CDR3 protein is CSASAGDEQFF. The CDR3 coding sequence is TGCAGTGCTTCCGCAGGAGATGAGCAGTTCTTC.

As to this clone: It may be a read error: a sequence one base away is much more abundant. Other DNA sequences in this sample translate to the same CDR3. The chain is built from TRBV7-8 and TRBJ2-7; D is unclear. V lost 1 base and J 1 base, leaving 2 bases between the germline ends. Germline CDR1 reads SGHVS; CDR2 reads FQNEAQ. The CDR3 sequence is 12 residues long. This CDR3 reads CASSLGSYEQYF. The CDR3 nucleotides read TGTGCCAGCAGCTTAGGGTCCTACGAGCAGTACTTC.

The J gene is TRBJ2-7, the V gene TRBV13; D is possibly TRBD2 (6 bases). This CDR3 has 14 residues. With 1 base removed from V and 9 bases from J, the gap between germline ends came to 16 bases. Germline CDR1 PRHDT, CDR2 FYEKMQ (reference sequence). This chain's CDR3 is CASSLVTGVNGQYF. As DNA, the CDR3 is TGTGCCAGCAGCTTAGTTACGGGAGTTAATGGGCAGTACTTC. The variable domain in full, with the rest retrieved from reference TRBV13 and TRBJ2-7, is AAGVIQSPRHLIKEKRETATLKCYPIPRHDTVYWYQQGPGQDPQFLISFYEKMQSDKGSIPDRFSAQQFSDYHSELNMSSLELGDSALYFCASSLVTGVNGQYFGPGTRLTVT.

This clone was seen only once. V is TRBV7-2 and J is TRBJ1-3; the D is unclear. This CDR3 is built from 14 residues. Germline CDR1 is SGHTA and CDR2 is FQGNSA. The V end lost 5 bases, the J end lost 0 bases, and 8 bases lay between the germline ends. CDR3 DNA: TGTGCCAGCAGCAGGCTCCTCTCTGGAAACACCATATATTTT. This sequence encodes CASSRLLSGNTIYF. Combining the CDR3 with reference TRBV7-2 and TRBJ1-3 gives the whole variable domain GAGVSQSPSNKVTEKGKDVELRCDPISGHTALYWYRQSLGQGLEFLIYFQGNSAPDKSGLPSDRFSAERTGGSVSTLTIQRTQQEDSAVYLCASSRLLSGNTIYFGEGSWLTVV.

The rearrangement links TRBV5-6 to TRBJ2-1; no definite D call. Germline CDR1 is SGHDT and CDR2 is YYEEEE. V lost 6 bases, J lost 8 bases, and 15 bases lay in between. This CDR3 is 13 amino acids long. The CDR3: CASNRPNADEQFF. CDR3 nucleotide sequence: TGTGCCAGCAACCGCCCCAATGCGGATGAGCAGTTCTTC.

The rearrangement joins TRBV27 to TRBJ1-2, with D uncertain. The CDR3 loop spans 14 amino acids. The V and J ends lost 6 bases and 4 bases respectively, with 15 bases between them. Looked up from germline, CDR1 is MNHEY and CDR2 is SMNVEV (reference sequence). In nucleotides, the CDR3 is TGTGCCAGCAGCTTAACCCTGACGGGCTATGGCTACACCTTC. Protein sequence: CASSLTLTGYGYTF.

CDR3 nucleotides: TGTGCCAGCAGTCTAGATGGGCATAATGAAAAACTGTTTTTT. It specifies CASSLDGHNEKLFF. The V gene is TRBV7-9, the J gene TRBJ1-4; D is unresolved. Trimming took off 6 bases at V and 4 bases at J, with 12 bases between the two ends. Germline-derived CDR1 and CDR2 are SEHNR and FQNEAQ (reference sequence). The CDR3 extends over 14 amino acids.

The J gene is TRBJ1-1, the V gene TRBV19; D is unclear. This CDR3 has 13 residues. CDR1 is LNHDA and CDR2 is SQIVND in the germline V gene (reference sequence). Trimming left V 3 bases short and J 4 bases short, with 9 bases between. CDR3 protein: CASSISEGTEAFF. The CDR3 DNA reads TGTGCCAGTAGTATTTCAGAGGGCACTGAAGCTTTCTTT.

The chain links TRBV28 to TRBJ2-3; the D gene is possibly TRBD1 (6 bases). The V gene lost 5 bases and the J gene lost 6 bases, with 15 bases spanning the gap. The CDR3 sequence is 14 residues long. Germline CDR1 reads MDHEN; CDR2 reads SYDVKM. CDR3 DNA: TGTGCCAGCAGTCTTCAGCTGGGGGCTGATACGCAGTATTTT. Translated, it gives CASSLQLGADTQYF.

This chain links TRBV6-6 with TRBJ1-4, with a tentative D call TRBD1 (5 bases). The CDR3 runs 13 residues. The V end lost 9 bases, the J end lost 3 bases, and 11 bases lay between the germline ends. Germline CDR1 and CDR2: MNHNY and SVGAGI (reference sequence). CDR3 amino acids: CASSGRSNEKLFF. CDR3 in DNA: TGTGCCAGTTCAGGGCGGTCTAATGAAAAACTGTTTTTT.

This clone was recorded once. The CDR3 loop reads CSVERAGGTDTQYF. The CDR3 nucleotides are TGCAGCGTTGAACGGGCAGGGGGCACAGATACGCAGTATTTT. The chain has TRBV29-1 and TRBJ2-3, with D possibly matching TRBD1 (6 bases). The CDR3 contains 14 residues. Germline-derived CDR1 and CDR2 are SQVTM and ANQGSEA. The V and J ends lost 2 bases and 1 base respectively, with 10 bases between them.

This chain joins TRBV30 and TRBJ2-2; TRBD1 matches at 7 bases. Germline values: CDR1 GTSNPN, CDR2 SVGIG (reference sequence). Trimming took 7 bases from V and 5 from J; bases not matched to a gene: 1. The CDR3 consists of 11 residues. CDR3: CASTGTGELFF. The CDR3 DNA reads as TGTGCCTCGACAGGGACCGGGGAGCTGTTTTTT.